Listed here are 13 T cell receptor beta chains from one sample, sequenced in a study of metastatic and nonmetastatic thyroid tumors. With MiXCR, TCRdb reprocessed the PCR reads. The sample comprises around 89,000 clones, 15% of which are singletons, and roughly 3.9% rests with the top ten. The entire patient cohort was treatment-naive prior to thyroid surgery. The sequenced material came from blood. These receptors were collected from a female donor with papillary thyroid cancer or a benign thyroid nodule (not recorded which). Some clones in this sample may be carry-over from other donors' samples.

This clone has a count of ten or more. V usage is TRBV19 and J usage is TRBJ1-5; D is possibly TRBD1 (5 bases). The V gene lost 3 bases and the J gene lost 5 bases, with 8 bases spanning the gap. This CDR3 is 13 amino acids long. Germline CDR1 and CDR2: LNHDA and SQIVND (reference sequence). CDR3 protein: CASSMGLDQPQHF. The CDR3 DNA reads as TGTGCCAGTAGTATGGGGCTGGATCAGCCCCAGCATTTT.

This clone was recorded at least ten times. This chain joins TRBV19 and TRBJ1-5, with D perhaps TRBD1 (5 bases). The CDR3 runs to 13 residues. Trimming pared 3 bases from V and 7 bases from J, leaving 10 bases between. Germline values: CDR1 LNHDA, CDR2 SQIVND (reference sequence). DNA of the CDR3: TGTGCCAGTAGTATGGGGGTCCAACAGCCCCAGCATTTT. Amino acids: CASSMGVQQPQHF. Together with reference TRBV19 and TRBJ1-5, the CDR3 gives the full variable domain: DGGITQSPKYLFRKEGQNVTLSCEQNLNHDAMYWYRQDPGQGLRLIYYSQIVNDFQKGDIAEGYSVSREKKESFPLTVTSAQKNPTAFYLCASSMGVQQPQHFGDGTRLSIL.

The sample holds a few counts of this clone. The chain links TRBV5-4 to TRBJ2-2; D gene unclear. V lost 0 bases and J 6 bases, leaving 9 bases between the germline ends. This CDR3 has 14 amino acids. Per the germline V gene, CDR1 is SGHNT and CDR2 is YYREEE (reference sequence). The CDR3 is CASSLGVVAGELFF. The CDR3 DNA reads TGTGCCAGCAGCTTGGGGGTGGTTGCCGGGGAGCTGTTTTTT. The whole variable domain, remainder taken from reference TRBV5-4 and TRBJ2-2, is ETGVTQSPTHLIKTRGQQVTLRCSSQSGHNTVSWYQQALGQGPQFIFQYYREEENGRGNFPPRFSGLQFPNYSSELNVNALELDDSALYLCASSLGVVAGELFFGEGSRLTVL.

The V and J genes are TRBV4-1 and TRBJ2-4, with unresolved D. The CDR3 spans 13 residues. Germline-derived CDR1 and CDR2 are MGHRA and YSYEKL. V shed 4 bases and J shed 7 bases, with 11 bases lying between them. Here the CDR3 reads CASSPVGRNIQYF. CDR3 DNA: TGCGCCAGCAGCCCGGTGGGAAGGAACATTCAGTACTTC.

This clone was picked up many times. V gene TRBV10-3 combines with J gene TRBJ2-7; weak D call: TRBD2 (6 bases). Per germline, CDR1 ENHRY and CDR2 SYGVKD. This CDR3 comprises 16 residues. Deletions cut 0 bases from V and 4 bases from J, with 16 bases between. CDR3 sequence: CAISESLGGPLYEQYF. The CDR3 nucleotides are TGTGCCATCAGTGAGTCTCTCGGGGGACCCCTATACGAGCAGTACTTC.

Note on this clone: This may be a read error, as it is one base from a much larger clone. At the DNA level, this CDR3 is encoded by other sequences in the same sample as well. The chain has TRBV9 and TRBJ2-3, with D hard to call. The CDR3 consists of 15 residues. V lost 6 bases, J lost 6 bases, and 20 bases lay in between. In germline, CDR1 is SGDLS, CDR2 YYNGEE. CDR3 amino acids: CASTLSGAARDTQYF. The CDR3 DNA sequence: TGTGCCAGCACCCTTTCAGGCGCGGCACGCGATACGCAGTATTTT.

This clone was seen a few times. The chain employs TRBV6-5 and TRBJ2-1, with D perhaps matching TRBD1 (5 bases). The CDR3 contains 13 residues. Trimming stripped 0 bases from V and 9 bases from J, with 9 bases between. Looked up from germline, CDR1 is MNHEY and CDR2 is SVGAGI. CDR3 DNA sequence: TGTGCCAGCAGTTACTCCTTTCAGGGTGAGCAGTTCTTC. Amino acid sequence: CASSYSFQGEQFF.

This clone came up a few times. This chain uses TRBV3-1 with TRBJ2-5; D could derive from TRBD1 or TRBD2 (7 bases each). CDR1 and CDR2 (germline): LGHDT, YNNKEL (reference sequence). CDR3 length: 17 residues. With 2 bases removed from V and 1 base from J, the gap between germline ends came to 17 bases. The CDR3 DNA sequence: TGTGCCAGCAGCCAAACATCTCAGGGGGGGGGCCAAGAGACCCAGTACTTC. This codes for CASSQTSQGGGQETQYF.

Only a few counts were recorded for this clone. The V call is TRBV6-1, the J call TRBJ1-3; D might be TRBD1 (5 bases). CDR1 and CDR2 from the germline V gene are MNHNS and SASEGT. This CDR3 contains 15 residues. V lost 6 bases to trimming and J lost 0 bases, with 12 bases between them. This chain's CDR3 is CASSATGTSGNTIYF. The CDR3 DNA sequence: TGTGCCAGCAGCGCTACCGGGACCTCTGGAAACACCATATATTTT.

This clone has ten or more counts. CDR3 DNA sequence: TGTGCCAGCAGCCCGCACAGGGTGAACACTGAAGCTTTCTTT. Its translation: CASSPHRVNTEAFF. The chain uses TRBV12-3 or TRBV12-4 and TRBJ1-1, with D possibly TRBD1 on 6 matching bases. This CDR3 is built from 14 residues. The ends were cut back, 6 bases at V and 0 bases at J, with 11 bases in the middle.

The table lists this clone with many counts. The chain recombines TRBV11-2 with TRBJ1-1, with 10 nucleotides matching TRBD1. V shed 5 bases, J shed 3 bases, and the junction held 3 bases outside the gene matches. This CDR3 has 14 residues. CDR1 SGHAT and CDR2 FQNNGV come from the germline V gene. CDR3 nucleotide sequence: TGTGCCAGCAGCGGAGGACAGGGGGACACTGAAGCTTTCTTT. Translation: CASSGGQGDTEAFF.

A note on this clone: A much bigger clone sits one base away, suggesting this may be a read error. Different DNA sequences within this sample yield the same CDR3. V is TRBV4-2 and J is TRBJ1-1, with 12 nucleotides matching TRBD1. The junction had 8 bases not matched to a gene; V was cut back by 3 bases and J by 6 bases. CDR3 size: 16 residues. Per the germline V gene, CDR1 is LGHNA and CDR2 is YNFKEQ. As DNA, the CDR3 is TGTGCCAGCAGCCACTCAGGGGACAGGGGGCTTGCTGAAGCTTTCTTT. This translates into CASSHSGDRGLAEAFF.

In this sample, this clone turned up a few times. This may be a read error, as it is one base from a much larger clone. The identical CDR3 is also encoded by other nucleotide sequences in the sample. The rearrangement links TRBV15 to TRBJ1-4; D ambiguous. Germline V gene sequence: CDR1 LNHNV, CDR2 YYDKDF (reference sequence). The CDR3 sequence is 14 residues long. CDR3 in DNA: TGCGCCACCAGCAGAACTGCTTCGGATGAAAAACTGTTTTTT. Translated: CATSRTASDEKLFF.